These 19 T cell receptor beta chains were all obtained from the same sample, sequenced in a study of blood T cell repertoires in COVID-19. Using immunoSEQ multiplex PCR, the repertoire was profiled, and TCRdb retains in-frame clones only, with some absent. The table has around 200,000 clones, around 81% seen once. What was sequenced was PBMCs or T cells enriched from blood (not recorded which). The receptors shown here come from a woman in her forties with acute COVID-19.

The chain joins TRBV5-1 to TRBJ2-5, with TRBD1 matching over 7 bases. Trimming took 6 bases from V and 1 from J; bases not matched to a gene: 6. This CDR3 contains 14 residues. Germline-derived CDR1 and CDR2 are SGHRS and YFSETQ. DNA of the CDR3: TGCGCCAGCAAGGTAGGGACAGTCCAAGAGACCCAGTACTTC. It yields the protein CASKVGTVQETQYF.

J is TRBJ1-2 and V is TRBV2; D not certain. Trimming took off 3 bases at V and 2 bases at J, with 16 bases between the two ends. CDR1 and CDR2 from the germline V gene are SNHLY and FYNNEI. CDR3 length: 16 residues. The DNA for the CDR3 is TGTGCCAGCAGTGATAATCGGTGGGCGGGGAACTATGGCTACACCTTC. Translated: CASSDNRWAGNYGYTF.

The genes are TRBV28 and TRBJ1-2; D perhaps matches TRBD1 (5 bases). Deletions cut 5 bases from V and 4 bases from J, with 17 bases between. The CDR3 has 15 residues. Germline CDR1 is MDHEN and CDR2 is SYDVKM. In DNA, the CDR3 is TGTGCCAGCAGTCCCCCCACCGGGGGAGCCTATGGCTACACCTTC. As protein: CASSPPTGGAYGYTF.

The V gene is TRBV2, the J gene TRBJ1-2, with TRBD1 as a possible D gene (5 bases). V was pared by 0 bases and J by 9 bases, with 17 bases between. The CDR3 is 15 residues long. Germline V CDR1 and CDR2: SNHLY, FYNNEI. CDR3 nucleotide sequence: TGTGCCAGCAGTGAAGCAGTCGGCGGGGCAAGGAGCTACACCTTC. This encodes CASSEAVGGARSYTF.

In DNA, the CDR3 is TGTGCCACCAGTGAGCCCCAACCGGACACGCAAGAGACCCAGTACTTC. It specifies CATSEPQPDTQETQYF. The chain recombines TRBV24-1 with TRBJ2-5; weak D call: TRBD1 (5 bases). Germline V lookup: CDR1 KGHDR, CDR2 SFDVKD. Deletions cut 4 bases from V and 2 bases from J, with 16 bases between. CDR3 length: 16 residues.

The chain is built from TRBV6-5 and TRBJ2-1, with 15 nucleotides matching TRBD2. The germline gives CDR1 MNHEY, CDR2 SVGAGI. The CDR3 consists of 16 residues. Trimming cost V 0 bases and J 10 bases; bases outside gene matches: 4. CDR3 region: CASSYSGTSGRREQFF. CDR3 nucleotide sequence: TGTGCCAGCAGTTACTCCGGGACTAGCGGGAGGCGGGAGCAGTTCTTC.

The V and J genes are TRBV28 and TRBJ1-4; TRBD1 aligns across 11 bases. Germline loops: CDR1 MDHEN, CDR2 SYDVKM. This CDR3 is 17 amino acids long. V was clipped by 6 bases and J by 2 bases; unmatched bases: 8. The DNA for the CDR3 is TGTGCCAGCAGCCGGACAGGGGGCATTTGGACTAATGAAAAACTGTTTTTT. It is translated as CASSRTGGIWTNEKLFF. Full variable domain (outside the CDR3, taken from reference TRBV28 and TRBJ1-4): DVKVTQSSRYLVKRTGEKVFLECVQDMDHENMFWYRQDPGLGLRLIYFSYDVKMKEKGDIPEGYSVSREKKERFSLILESASTNQTSMYLCASSRTGGIWTNEKLFFGSGTQLSVL.

This clone appeared a single time. The genes are TRBV19 and TRBJ1-2; the D gene is possibly TRBD1 (6 bases). This CDR3 comprises 14 residues. Germline CDR1 reads LNHDA; CDR2 reads SQIVND (reference sequence). Trimming took off 5 bases at V and 1 base at J, with 11 bases between the two ends. The CDR3 region has the DNA TGTGCCAGTAGTTCCGGACAGCATAACTATGGCTACACCTTC. This sequence encodes CASSSGQHNYGYTF.

This clone was picked up a small number of times. The J gene is TRBJ1-6, the V gene TRBV15; D is undetermined. CDR1 is LNHNV and CDR2 is YYDKDF in the germline V gene (reference sequence). Deletions cut 7 bases from V and 7 bases from J, with 17 bases between. The CDR3 loop spans 15 amino acids. The CDR3 sequence is CATNQLGSGNSPLHF. The CDR3 region has the DNA TGTGCCACCAACCAGTTGGGTTCGGGAAATTCACCCCTCCACTTT.

The J gene is TRBJ1-1, the V gene TRBV5-4, with D perhaps matching TRBD1 (5 bases). V lost 4 bases and J lost 1, with 11 bases in between. The CDR3 length is 14 residues. Germline V gene data show CDR1 as SGHNT and CDR2 as YYREEE (reference sequence). The CDR3 DNA sequence: TGTGCCAGCAGCATGGGACGGAGGAACACTGAAGCTTTCTTT. Translated, it gives CASSMGRRNTEAFF. The full variable domain, its missing parts supplied by reference TRBV5-4 and TRBJ1-1, is ETGVTQSPTHLIKTRGQQVTLRCSSQSGHNTVSWYQQALGQGPQFIFQYYREEENGRGNFPPRFSGLQFPNYSSELNVNALELDDSALYLCASSMGRRNTEAFFGQGTRLTVV.

This chain connects TRBV5-4 to TRBJ2-7; 11 nucleotides line up with TRBD2. This CDR3 has 14 residues. The junction had 2 bases not matched to a gene; V was cut back by 3 bases and J by 3 bases. Germline-derived CDR1 and CDR2 are SGHNT and YYREEE (reference sequence). Here the CDR3 reads CASSYTSGGYEQYF. The CDR3, as DNA: TGTGCCAGCAGCTACACTAGCGGGGGCTACGAGCAGTACTTC.

The rearrangement uses TRBV19 and TRBJ1-5, with unresolved D. Germline CDR1 reads LNHDA; CDR2 reads SQIVND (reference sequence). Trimming pared 1 base from V and 4 bases from J, leaving 14 bases between. CDR3 length: 16 residues. The CDR3 sequence is CASSIGFLRQNQPQHF. CDR3 nucleotide sequence: TGTGCCAGTAGTATAGGATTTTTGCGGCAGAATCAGCCCCAGCATTTT. The full variable domain, with the rest looked up from reference TRBV19 and TRBJ1-5, is DGGITQSPKYLFRKEGQNVTLSCEQNLNHDAMYWYRQDPGQGLRLIYYSQIVNDFQKGDIAEGYSVSREKKESFPLTVTSAQKNPTAFYLCASSIGFLRQNQPQHFGDGTRLSIL.

The genes are TRBV15 and TRBJ1-1, with 8 bases lining up with TRBD1. CDR3 length: 18 amino acids. Germline CDR1 reads LNHNV; CDR2 reads YYDKDF (reference sequence). The V segment lost 0 bases and the J segment 4 bases; nucleotides outside the gene matches: 13. CDR3 sequence (DNA): TGTGCCACCAGCAGAGATTTACCGACAGGGGTGTCGGGCACTGAAGCTTTCTTT. Its translation: CATSRDLPTGVSGTEAFF. Full variable domain (remainder filled in from reference TRBV15 and TRBJ1-1): DAMVIQNPRYQVTQFGKPVTLSCSQTLNHNVMYWYQQKSSQAPKLLFHYYDKDFNNEADTPDNFQSRRPNTSFCFLDIRSPGLGDTAMYLCATSRDLPTGVSGTEAFFGQGTRLTVV.

This clone was observed once. One end of the junction varies from germline; a read error may be responsible. Different DNA sequences within this sample yield the same CDR3. The J gene is TRBJ2-1, the V gene TRBV7-8, with TRBD1 matching over 8 bases. This CDR3 has 15 residues. Germline V lookup: CDR1 SGHVS, CDR2 FQNEAQ. CDR3 protein: CASSLSGQGEDEQFF. The CDR3 coding sequence is TGCGCCAGCAGCTTATCCGGACAGGGTGAGGATGAGCAGTTCTTC.

The chain has TRBV27 and TRBJ1-3, with D unclear. Trimming cost V 5 bases and J 1 base, with 6 bases left between them. Germline V gives CDR1 MNHEY, CDR2 SMNVEV (reference sequence). This CDR3 spans 13 amino acids. The CDR3 loop reads CASSPNSGNTIYF. For the CDR3, the DNA is TGTGCCAGCAGTCCAAATTCTGGAAACACCATATATTTT.

The chain employs TRBV2 and TRBJ2-3; 16 positions agree with TRBD2. J was trimmed by 2 bases and V by 4 bases; bases with no gene match: 3. This CDR3 comprises 17 residues. The germline gives CDR1 SNHLY, CDR2 FYNNEI. The CDR3: CASSAGTSGRATDTQYF. CDR3 coding DNA: TGTGCCAGCAGTGCCGGGACTAGCGGGAGGGCCACAGATACGCAGTATTTT.

The chain employs TRBV2 and TRBJ1-2, with 7 nucleotides matching TRBD1. V trimming: 4 bases; J trimming: 3 bases; junction bases outside the gene matches: 5. There are 14 residues in the CDR3. CDR1 SNHLY and CDR2 FYNNEI come from the germline V gene. The CDR3 nucleotides are TGTGCCAGCAGTGCAGACAGGGTTGACTATGGCTACACCTTC. Translation gives CASSADRVDYGYTF.

This clone turned up a few times. The chain employs TRBV6-5 and TRBJ1-1; the D is unclear. CDR3 length: 13 residues. Germline CDR1 MNHEY, CDR2 SVGAGI. V shed 6 bases and J shed 4 bases, with 12 bases lying between them. The CDR3 DNA follows: TGTGCCAGCAGCCGAGACTCGATCACTGAAGCTTTCTTT. Translating it yields CASSRDSITEAFF.

The V and J genes are TRBV11-2 and TRBJ2-1; 11 bases are a match to TRBD2. After removal of 5 bases from V and 10 bases from J, the junction contained 4 bases not matched to a gene. The CDR3 has 13 residues. Germline loops: CDR1 SGHAT, CDR2 FQNNGV. CDR3 amino acids: CASSLAGGREQFF. CDR3 sequence (DNA): TGTGCCAGCAGCCTAGCGGGAGGAAGGGAGCAGTTCTTC.